Presented here are 17 T cell receptor beta chains from one specimen sequenced in a study of blood T cell repertoires in COVID-19. TCRdb's copy holds only in-frame clones and misses some; the assay was immunoSEQ multiplex PCR. Of about 95,000 clones in the sample, approximately 87% were seen once. Sequenced sample: peripheral blood. The receptors were sampled from a human donor in a cohort sampled during active COVID-19.

This chain connects TRBV19 to TRBJ2-7; no definite D call. This CDR3 spans 13 amino acids. With 5 bases removed from V and 9 bases from J, the gap between germline ends came to 17 bases. Germline assignment: CDR1 LNHDA and CDR2 SQIVND (reference sequence). The CDR3 sequence is CASSPYSLGRQYF. As DNA, the CDR3 is TGTGCCAGTAGTCCTTACAGCTTGGGTAGGCAGTACTTC.

The V and J genes are TRBV6-2 or TRBV6-3 and TRBJ2-5; a possible D gene is TRBD1 (6 bases). CDR3 length: 16 residues. The V gene's germline CDR1 is MNHEY and CDR2 SVGEGT. The germline V and J ends were trimmed by 0 bases and 5 bases, with 16 bases remaining between them. This chain's CDR3 is CASSYSMQGLRETQYF. CDR3 DNA sequence: TGTGCCAGCAGTTACTCGATGCAGGGGCTAAGGGAGACCCAGTACTTC.

The V and J genes are TRBV9 and TRBJ2-5; 7 bases are shared with TRBD2. This CDR3 is 15 amino acids long. The J segment lost 3 bases and the V segment lost 9 bases, leaving 14 bases of the junction unmatched. Germline values: CDR1 SGDLS, CDR2 YYNGEE. CDR3 residues: CATPASPSGKETQYF. The CDR3 DNA reads as TGTGCCACCCCGGCCAGCCCTAGCGGTAAAGAGACCCAGTACTTC.

The chain joins TRBV6-5 to TRBJ2-3, with D tentatively TRBD1 (5 bases). The V gene lost 8 bases and the J gene lost 1 base, with 16 bases spanning the gap. Germline CDR1 and CDR2: MNHEY and SVGAGI. CDR3 size: 15 residues. For the CDR3, the DNA is TGTGCCAGCCCTGACTGGGGCCGTGGCACAGATACGCAGTATTTT. Amino acid sequence: CASPDWGRGTDTQYF.

Of note for this clone: The junction differs from germline at one of its ends, possibly a read error. V usage is TRBV7-7 and J usage is TRBJ1-5; perhaps TRBD1 as D (6 bases). The CDR3 sequence is 13 residues long. CDR1 and CDR2 from the germline V gene are SSHAT and FNYEAQ (reference sequence). The chain's CDR3 is CASSLARGQPQHF. In DNA, the CDR3 is TGTGCTAGCAGCTTAGCCAGGGGCCAGCCCCAGCATTTT.

The chain uses TRBV7-2 and TRBJ2-5; 13 nucleotides agree with TRBD2. Germline loops: CDR1 SGHTA, CDR2 FQGNSA. This CDR3 is 17 amino acids long. The J segment lost 5 bases and the V segment lost 5 bases, leaving 11 bases of the junction unmatched. CDR3 sequence (DNA): TGTGCCAGCAGCCTTGGGACTAGCGGGGTTTATATCGAGACCCAGTACTTC. It specifies CASSLGTSGVYIETQYF.

This chain connects TRBV2 to TRBJ1-2, with unresolved D. V lost 4 bases to trimming and J lost 3 bases, with 3 bases between them. Germline V lookup: CDR1 SNHLY, CDR2 FYNNEI. The CDR3 length is 11 residues. This CDR3 is CASSVDYGYTF. The CDR3 region has the DNA TGTGCCAGCAGTGTCGACTATGGCTACACCTTC.

The rearrangement links TRBV6-5 to TRBJ1-1; perhaps TRBD1 as D (6 bases). Germline CDR1 reads MNHEY; CDR2 reads SVGAGI. The CDR3 extends over 13 amino acids. Trimming removed 7 bases from V and 6 bases from J, with 15 bases in between. Here the CDR3 DNA reads TGTGCCAGCACCCTCGAGGGGGTCTCTGAAGCTTTCTTT. Protein product: CASTLEGVSEAFF.

This clone was seen only once. This rearrangement joins TRBV12-3 or TRBV12-4 to TRBJ2-7; weak D call: TRBD2 (6 bases). The CDR3 runs 12 residues. V was pared by 3 bases and J by 4 bases, with 7 bases between. The DNA for the CDR3 is TGTGCCAGCAGTTTTGGGGGGTACGAGCAGTACTTC. Its translation: CASSFGGYEQYF.

The rearrangement uses TRBV29-1 and TRBJ2-5, with D possibly matching TRBD1 (5 bases). Between the trimmed V and J ends, which lost 5 bases and 5 bases, there was a span of 12 bases. The CDR3 spans 12 residues. The germline gives CDR1 SQVTM, CDR2 ANQGSEA. CDR3 in amino acids: CSVSGLWETQYF. As DNA, the CDR3 is TGCAGCGTTTCAGGGTTATGGGAGACCCAGTACTTC.

J is TRBJ1-2 and V is TRBV7-9; 9 nucleotides align to TRBD1. The CDR3 is made up of 15 amino acids. The trim removed 5 bases at V and 7 bases at J, leaving 11 bases unmatched. Germline V gene sequence: CDR1 SEHNR, CDR2 FQNEAQ (reference sequence). CDR3: CASSPSGQGSGGYTF. CDR3 sequence (DNA): TGTGCCAGCAGCCCGTCGGGACAGGGTTCGGGTGGCTACACCTTC.

The chain has TRBV19 and TRBJ1-2, with D tentatively TRBD1 (6 bases). The germline V gene encodes CDR1 LNHDA and CDR2 SQIVND (reference sequence). The germline V and J ends were trimmed by 5 bases and 7 bases, with 17 bases remaining between them. The length of the CDR3 is 14 residues. Here the CDR3 DNA reads TGTGCCAGTAGTGACCGCAGGGGACCGGGTGGCTACACCTTC. As protein: CASSDRRGPGGYTF.

The gene calls are TRBV2 and TRBJ2-1, with unresolved D. Deletions cut 8 bases from V and 4 bases from J, with 15 bases between. The germline CDR1 and CDR2 sequences are SNHLY and FYNNEI. The CDR3 spans 14 residues. The CDR3 protein is CASLRPVLYNEQFF. In DNA form, the CDR3 reads TGTGCCAGCCTGCGGCCCGTCCTTTACAATGAGCAGTTCTTC.

The CDR3 sequence is CASSFRTGEVDEQYF. In DNA form, the CDR3 reads TGCGCCAGCAGCTTCAGAACAGGGGAAGTCGACGAGCAGTACTTC. The rearrangement links TRBV5-1 to TRBJ2-7, with 7 bases lining up with TRBD1. Trimming cost V 2 bases and J 5 bases; bases outside gene matches: 10. Germline assignment: CDR1 SGHRS and CDR2 YFSETQ. This CDR3 contains 15 residues. The full variable domain, in which reference TRBV5-1 and TRBJ2-7 provide the parts outside the CDR3, is KAGVTQTPRYLIKTRGQQVTLSCSPISGHRSVSWYQQTPGQGLQFLFEYFSETQRNKGNFPGRFSGRQFSNSRSEMNVSTLELGDSALYLCASSFRTGEVDEQYFGPGTRLTVT.

In its sample, this clone was seen once. The chain combines TRBV2 with TRBJ2-7; possibly TRBD1 for D (6 bases). V lost 7 bases, J lost 7 bases, and 14 bases lay in between. Germline values: CDR1 SNHLY, CDR2 FYNNEI. This CDR3 contains 12 residues. The CDR3 DNA follows: TGTGCCAGCAAACGGGCGAGGGGGGAGCAGTACTTC. Protein sequence: CASKRARGEQYF.

V gene TRBV6-5 combines with J gene TRBJ2-3; D ambiguous. CDR1 and CDR2 from the germline V gene are MNHEY and SVGAGI. V was clipped by 9 bases and J by 5 bases, with 9 bases between them. The CDR3 is 11 residues long. CDR3 sequence (DNA): TGTGCCAGTCATCTCGGAGATACGCAGTATTTT. Translated: CASHLGDTQYF.

This chain joins TRBV18 and TRBJ2-2, with TRBD1 identical over 7 bases. The trim removed 2 bases at V and 5 bases at J, leaving 2 bases unmatched. CDR1 and CDR2 from the germline V gene are KGHSH and LQKENI. The CDR3 loop spans 14 amino acids. CDR3 loop: CASSPLQGTGELFF. CDR3 DNA sequence: TGTGCCAGCTCACCATTACAGGGGACCGGGGAGCTGTTTTTT.